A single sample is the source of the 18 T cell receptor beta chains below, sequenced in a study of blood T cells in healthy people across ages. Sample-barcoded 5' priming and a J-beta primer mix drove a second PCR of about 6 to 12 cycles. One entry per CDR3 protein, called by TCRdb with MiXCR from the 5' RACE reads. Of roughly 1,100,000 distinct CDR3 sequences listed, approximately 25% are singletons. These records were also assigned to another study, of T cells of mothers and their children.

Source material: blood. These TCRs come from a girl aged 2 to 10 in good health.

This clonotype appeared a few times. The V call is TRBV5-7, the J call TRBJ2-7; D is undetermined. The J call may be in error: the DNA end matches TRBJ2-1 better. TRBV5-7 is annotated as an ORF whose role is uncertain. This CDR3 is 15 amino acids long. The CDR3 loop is CASSFSISAYNEQFF. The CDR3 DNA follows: TGTGCCAGCAGCTTTTCGATTTCCGCCTACAATGAGCAGTTCTTC.

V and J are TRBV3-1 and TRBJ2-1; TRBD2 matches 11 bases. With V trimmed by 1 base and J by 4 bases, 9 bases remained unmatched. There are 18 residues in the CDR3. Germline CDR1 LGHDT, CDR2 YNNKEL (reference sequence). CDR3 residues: CASSQVALAGDVYNEQFF. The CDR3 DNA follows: TGTGCCAGCAGCCAAGTAGCACTAGCGGGGGACGTTTACAATGAGCAGTTCTTC.

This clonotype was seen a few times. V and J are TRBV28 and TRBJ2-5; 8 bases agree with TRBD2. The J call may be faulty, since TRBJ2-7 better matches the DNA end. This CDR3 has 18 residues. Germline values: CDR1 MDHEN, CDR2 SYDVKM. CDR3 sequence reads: CASSLNPLAGIVTYEQYF. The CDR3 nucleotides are TGTGCCAGCAGTTTGAACCCCCTAGCGGGCATCGTTACCTACGAGCAGTACTTC.

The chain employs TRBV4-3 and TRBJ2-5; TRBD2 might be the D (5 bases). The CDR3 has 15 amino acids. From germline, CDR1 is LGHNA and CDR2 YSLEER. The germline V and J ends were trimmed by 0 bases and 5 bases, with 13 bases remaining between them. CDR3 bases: TGCGCCAGCAGCCAAGAGGCCAGCCCGGGGGAGACCCAGTACTTC. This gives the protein CASSQEASPGETQYF.

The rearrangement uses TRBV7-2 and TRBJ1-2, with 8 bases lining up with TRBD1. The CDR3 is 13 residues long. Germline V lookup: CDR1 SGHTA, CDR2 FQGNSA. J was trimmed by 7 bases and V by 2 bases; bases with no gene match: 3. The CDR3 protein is CASSLFRGLGYTF. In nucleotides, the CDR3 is TGTGCCAGCAGCTTATTCAGGGGGCTTGGCTACACCTTC.

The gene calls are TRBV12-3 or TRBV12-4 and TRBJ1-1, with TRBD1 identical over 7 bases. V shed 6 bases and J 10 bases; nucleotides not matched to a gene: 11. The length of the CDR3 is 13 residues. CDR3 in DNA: TGTGCCAGCAGCAGCGACGACAGGGTCTTAGCTTTCTTT. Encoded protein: CASSSDDRVLAFF.

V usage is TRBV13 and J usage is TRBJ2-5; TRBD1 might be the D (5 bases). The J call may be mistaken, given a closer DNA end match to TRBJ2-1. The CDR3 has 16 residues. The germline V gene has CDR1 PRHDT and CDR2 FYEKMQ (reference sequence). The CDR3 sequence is CASSLEFGAAYNEQFF. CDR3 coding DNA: TGTGCCAGCAGCTTAGAGTTTGGGGCCGCCTACAATGAGCAGTTCTTC.

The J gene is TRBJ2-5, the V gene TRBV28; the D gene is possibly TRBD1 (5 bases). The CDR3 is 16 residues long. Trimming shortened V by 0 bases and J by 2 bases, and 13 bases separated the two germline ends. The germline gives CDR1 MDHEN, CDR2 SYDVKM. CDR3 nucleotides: TGTGCCAGCAGTTTATGGGAGACTCCAGGGCAAGAGACCCAGTACTTC. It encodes CASSLWETPGQETQYF. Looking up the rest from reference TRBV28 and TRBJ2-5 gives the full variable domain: DVKVTQSSRYLVKRTGEKVFLECVQDMDHENMFWYRQDPGLGLRLIYFSYDVKMKEKGDIPEGYSVSREKKERFSLILESASTNQTSMYLCASSLWETPGQETQYFGPGTRLLVL.

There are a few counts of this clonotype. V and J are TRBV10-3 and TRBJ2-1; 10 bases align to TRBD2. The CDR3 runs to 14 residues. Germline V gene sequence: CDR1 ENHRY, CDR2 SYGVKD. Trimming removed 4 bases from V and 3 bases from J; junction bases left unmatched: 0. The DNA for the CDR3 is TGTGCCATCAGTGCTAGCGGGGGCTACAATGAGCAGTTCTTC. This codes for CAISASGGYNEQFF.

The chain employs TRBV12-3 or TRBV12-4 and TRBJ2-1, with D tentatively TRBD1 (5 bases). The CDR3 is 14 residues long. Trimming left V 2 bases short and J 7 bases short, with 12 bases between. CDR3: CASSLSSTVNEQFF. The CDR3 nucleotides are TGTGCCAGCAGTTTATCTTCGACAGTTAATGAGCAGTTCTTC.

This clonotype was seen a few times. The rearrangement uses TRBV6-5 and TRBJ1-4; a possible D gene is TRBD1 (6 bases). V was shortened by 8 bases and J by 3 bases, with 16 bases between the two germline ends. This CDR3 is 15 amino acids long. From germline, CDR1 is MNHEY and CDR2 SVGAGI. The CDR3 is CASRSQGLSNEKLFF. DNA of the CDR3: TGTGCCAGCCGGAGCCAGGGGCTTTCTAATGAAAAACTGTTTTTT.

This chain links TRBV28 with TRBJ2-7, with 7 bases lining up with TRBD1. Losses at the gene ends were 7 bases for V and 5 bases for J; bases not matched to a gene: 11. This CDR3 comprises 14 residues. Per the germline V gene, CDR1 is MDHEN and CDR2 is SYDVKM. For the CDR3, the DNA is TGTGCCAGCACTATCTCGACAGGGAATGACGAGCAGTACTTC. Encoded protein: CASTISTGNDEQYF.

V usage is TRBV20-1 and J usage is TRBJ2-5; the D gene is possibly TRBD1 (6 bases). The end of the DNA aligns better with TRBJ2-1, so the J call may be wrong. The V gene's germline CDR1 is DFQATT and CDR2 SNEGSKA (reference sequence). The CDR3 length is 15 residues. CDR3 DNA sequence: TGCAGTGCTAGGGGACACCCTGAGGCATACAATGAGCAGTTCTTC. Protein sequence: CSARGHPEAYNEQFF.

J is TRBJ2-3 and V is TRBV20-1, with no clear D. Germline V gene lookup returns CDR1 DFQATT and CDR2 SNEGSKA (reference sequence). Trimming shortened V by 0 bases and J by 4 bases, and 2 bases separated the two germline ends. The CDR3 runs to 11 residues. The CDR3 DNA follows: TGCAGTGCTAGAGAGCCAGATACGCAGTATTTT. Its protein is CSAREPDTQYF.

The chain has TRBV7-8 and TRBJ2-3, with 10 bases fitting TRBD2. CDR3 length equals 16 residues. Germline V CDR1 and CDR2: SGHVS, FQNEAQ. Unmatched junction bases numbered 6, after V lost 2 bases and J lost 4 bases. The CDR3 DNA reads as TGTGCCAGCAGCTTAATTAGCGGGGGGATCCCAGATACGCAGTATTTT. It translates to CASSLISGGIPDTQYF.

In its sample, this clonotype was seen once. CDR3: CASSAGTGEAGYTF. The DNA of the CDR3 is TGCGCCAGCAGCGCCGGGACAGGGGAGGCTGGCTACACCTTC. The chain has TRBV5-1 and TRBJ1-2; 10 positions agree with TRBD1. The CDR3 loop spans 14 amino acids. J gave up 7 bases and V 4 bases, and 7 bases lay outside the gene matches. CDR1 and CDR2 from the germline V gene are SGHRS and YFSETQ.

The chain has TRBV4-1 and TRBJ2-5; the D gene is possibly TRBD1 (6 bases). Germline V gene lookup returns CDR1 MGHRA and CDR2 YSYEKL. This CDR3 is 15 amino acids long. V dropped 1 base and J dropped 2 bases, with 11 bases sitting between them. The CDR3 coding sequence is TGCGCCAGCAGCCAAGTTGAGGGGGAACAAGAGACCCAGTACTTC. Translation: CASSQVEGEQETQYF.

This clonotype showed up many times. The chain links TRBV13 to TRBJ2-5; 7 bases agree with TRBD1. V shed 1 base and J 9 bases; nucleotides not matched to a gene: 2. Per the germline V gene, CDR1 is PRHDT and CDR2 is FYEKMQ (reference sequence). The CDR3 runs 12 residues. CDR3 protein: CASSLVRGSQYF. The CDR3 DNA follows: TGTGCCAGCAGCTTAGTCAGGGGGTCCCAGTACTTC. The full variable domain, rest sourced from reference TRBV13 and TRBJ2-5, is AAGVIQSPRHLIKEKRETATLKCYPIPRHDTVYWYQQGPGQDPQFLISFYEKMQSDKGSIPDRFSAQQFSDYHSELNMSSLELGDSALYFCASSLVRGSQYFGPGTRLLVL.